This T cell receptor (beta chain) came from a study of blood T cell repertoires in COVID-19 (dated by TCRdb to 2020 to 2022). Study-wide context: Collaborator samples came from the United States, Italy and Spain and covered acute and convalescent phases of COVID-19. The dataset comprised deeply sampled blood TCRbeta repertoires from subjects exposed to, actively infected with, or recovered from COVID-19. The samples were drawn from the first 160 participants of the ongoing ImmuneRACE study and from some 1,300 subjects provided by 6 global collaborators. Sample metadata almost always included a de-identified subject ID, COVID-19 status, age in years and sex. The repertoires were made available in a free public database intended to serve as a resource for research on the immune response to SARS-CoV-2. The prospective study material was composed of cDNA or gDNA derived from T cells, B-cell-depleted T cells, or PBMCs. Where available, HLA class I and class II types were taken from metadata supplied by the sample provider and were not determined by assay-based typing.

A note on this clone: The antigen it recognizes is unknown. No per-base quality is available; no much larger clone lies one base away.

Participants in the prospective study were aged about 18 to 90 years, lived in 24 United States geographic areas, and enrolled through a virtual design. In the prospective study, cohorts were assigned on the basis of participant-reported clinical history obtained from a screening survey and a study questionnaire. Recovered participants in ImmuneRACE Cohort 3 were defined as having two consecutive negative NP/OP PCR tests, clearance from a healthcare professional, or resolution of symptoms. Mobile phlebotomists in the prospective study collected whole blood, serum and a nasopharyngeal or oropharyngeal swab from every participant. Over a roughly two-month period, participants in the prospective study had the option of providing additional blood draws and questionnaires. Before DNA extraction, blood samples from the prospective study were shipped at room temperature or frozen. What the study reported, not specific to this receptor: Clinical and demographic metadata were provided uncurated, with the amount varying by source and participant.

The CDR3 contains 14 residues, cysteine and phenylalanine counted. Only CDR3 DNA remains: 42 bases, in frame from the first base. Trimming takes 2 bases off V and 8 bases off J; junction bases not matched to a gene: 5. TCRbeta CDR3 regions were amplified from genomic DNA by means of the immunoSEQ Assay, a bias-controlled multiplex PCR. In the original analysis: Within the assay, amplification of reference gene primers was used to estimate how many nucleated cells each sample contained. To quantify the absolute abundance of each unique TCRbeta CDR3 rearrangement, sequence reads were collapsed and filtered. For each sample, productive Simpson clonality was calculated by taking the square root of Simpson's diversity index across productive rearrangements. TCRdb re-hosts the immuneACCESS table, in-frame sequences only. Its copies lack some clones; in the studies checked, an unresolved V gene accounts for under half of them, and the cause for the rest is not known. V and J calls and clone size follow that table, whereas D and trimming were derived from the DNA. The sample has almost 200,000 clones on record, roughly 90% of them singletons. The top ten clones comprise roughly 8.4% of the sample.

The sequencing input was PBMCs or T cells enriched from blood (not recorded which). The source of this sequence is a woman younger than 35 who had recovered from COVID-19. The sequence is built from TRBV23-1 and TRBJ1-4; 7 junctional bases match TRBD1. TRBV23-1 carries the ORF label, with uncertain function. CDR3 loop: CASSQRQGGEKLFF. The base sequence is TGCGCCAGCAGTCAACGGCAGGGGGGCGAAAAACTGTTTTTT.